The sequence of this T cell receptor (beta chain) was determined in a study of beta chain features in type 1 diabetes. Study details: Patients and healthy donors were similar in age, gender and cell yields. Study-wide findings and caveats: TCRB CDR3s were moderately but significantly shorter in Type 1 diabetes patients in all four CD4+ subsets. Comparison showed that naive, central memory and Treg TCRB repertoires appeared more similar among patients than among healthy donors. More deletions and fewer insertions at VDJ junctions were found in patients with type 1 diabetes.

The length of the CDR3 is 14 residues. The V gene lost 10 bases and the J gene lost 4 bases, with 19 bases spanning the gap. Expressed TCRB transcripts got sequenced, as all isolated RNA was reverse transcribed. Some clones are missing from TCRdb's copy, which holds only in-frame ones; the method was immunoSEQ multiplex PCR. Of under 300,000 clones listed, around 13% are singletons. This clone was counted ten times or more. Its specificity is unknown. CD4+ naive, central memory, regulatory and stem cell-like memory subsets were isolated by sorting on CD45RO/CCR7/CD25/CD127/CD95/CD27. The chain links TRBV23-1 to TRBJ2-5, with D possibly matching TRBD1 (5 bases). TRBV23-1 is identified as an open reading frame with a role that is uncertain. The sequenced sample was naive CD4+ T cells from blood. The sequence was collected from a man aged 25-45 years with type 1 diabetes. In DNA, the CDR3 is TGCGCCAAGTCGGACATCCCTAGTGCAGAGACCCAGTACTTC. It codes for CAKSDIPSAETQYF.